These 16 T cell receptor beta chains were all obtained from the same sample, sequenced in a study of regulatory T cells in long-lasting Graves disease. The time point denotes: newly diagnosed GD, antithyroid drugs for less than 3 months. Extracted PBMC RNA gave rise to the TCR library. Libraries of TCR beta came from iRepertoire HTBI primers plus Arm-PCR of CDR3 regions. MiXCR was run by TCRdb on the multiplex PCR reads, yielding one entry per CDR3 protein. This sample has 620,000 or so distinct CDR3 sequences, with less than 20% found just once. This sample was shared with a second study, whose subject was T cells in Graves' hyperthyroidism and ophthalmopathy.

This sample comprised peripheral blood mononuclear cells (PBMCs), obtained at new diagnosis, from a patient treated with antithyroid drugs. These receptors all come from a woman in her twenties or thirties with Graves disease.

This clonotype appeared many times. This chain joins TRBV2 and TRBJ1-2; D possibly corresponds to TRBD1 (6 bases). V dropped 11 bases and J dropped 7 bases, with 20 bases sitting between them. The CDR3 consists of 13 residues. CDR1 and CDR2 (germline): SNHLY, FYNNEI. CDR3 DNA sequence: TGTGCCCCCACAGGAGGGGGAGCGGGTGGCTACACCTTC. Protein product: CAPTGGGAGGYTF.

This clonotype appeared many times. The rearrangement uses TRBV5-1 and TRBJ1-1, with D tentatively TRBD1 (6 bases). Germline V CDR1 and CDR2: SGHRS, YFSETQ. V was shortened by 4 bases and J by 6 bases, with 10 bases between the two germline ends. The CDR3 consists of 12 residues. This chain's CDR3 is CASSLNRAEAFF. The CDR3 DNA reads TGCGCCAGCAGCCTGAACAGGGCTGAAGCTTTCTTT.

This clonotype was observed many times. The chain has TRBV6-5 and TRBJ2-2, with TRBD2 matching 9 bases. The V gene's germline CDR1 is MNHEY and CDR2 SVGAGI. The CDR3 loop spans 18 amino acids. The trim removed 0 bases at V and 5 bases at J, leaving 10 bases unmatched. CDR3 in DNA: TGTGCCAGCAGTTACTCGATTTTAGTAGCGGGAGTAACCGGGGAGCTGTTTTTT. Residues: CASSYSILVAGVTGELFF.

This clonotype was found many times. J is TRBJ1-5 and V is TRBV6-5; D remains unclear. Germline values: CDR1 MNHEY, CDR2 SVGAGI. Trimming took 0 bases from V and 7 from J, leaving 13 bases between them. This CDR3 comprises 15 residues. The CDR3 DNA is TGTGCCAGCAGTTACTCTCGTTCAGGCTGGCAGCCCCAGCATTTT. It is translated as CASSYSRSGWQPQHF.

The chain combines TRBV10-3 with TRBJ1-3; D remains ambiguous. CDR1 is ENHRY and CDR2 is SYGVKD in the germline V gene. The CDR3 spans 12 residues. V was clipped by 4 bases and J by 4 bases, with 5 bases between them. CDR3 region: CAISGRGNTIYF. The CDR3 DNA sequence: TGTGCCATCAGTGGGCGCGGAAACACCATATATTTT.

The chain links TRBV5-1 to TRBJ2-1; 9 bases are a match to TRBD1. The J segment lost 8 bases and the V segment lost 1 base, leaving 4 bases of the junction unmatched. The CDR3 has 14 amino acids. Looked up from germline, CDR1 is SGHRS and CDR2 is YFSETQ. The CDR3, as DNA: TGCGCCAGCAGCTTGAGGGACAGGGCCCATGAGCAGTTCTTC. Protein: CASSLRDRAHEQFF.

This clonotype has only a few counts. The CDR3 reads CASSSPGPGELFF. CDR3 nucleotides: TGTGCCAGCTCGTCACCGGGACCCGGGGAGCTGTTTTTT. The V call is TRBV18, the J call TRBJ2-2; D might be TRBD1 or TRBD2, each matching 5 bases. V lost 6 bases, J lost 6 bases, and 11 bases lay in between. Germline values: CDR1 KGHSH, CDR2 LQKENI. The CDR3 is 13 residues long.

This clonotype was picked up many times. The J gene is TRBJ2-1, the V gene TRBV7-3, with 7 bases lining up with TRBD2. The CDR3 runs 14 residues. The junction had 5 bases not matched to a gene; V was cut back by 5 bases and J by 4 bases. Germline V gene sequence: CDR1 SGHTA, CDR2 FQGTGA. The CDR3 loop reads CASSAPGLYNEQFF. The CDR3 bases are TGTGCCAGCAGCGCCCCGGGACTATACAATGAGCAGTTCTTC.

This clonotype was detected only a few times. This chain links TRBV4-1 with TRBJ1-5; D is unresolved. Trimming took off 0 bases at V and 2 bases at J, with 11 bases between the two ends. The CDR3 has 16 amino acids. CDR1 and CDR2 from the germline V gene are MGHRA and YSYEKL. Written as DNA, the CDR3 is TGCGCCAGCAGCCAAGATGCGCCGGGTCGCAATCAGCCCCAGCATTTT. This gives the protein CASSQDAPGRNQPQHF.

This clonotype was seen only a few times. This chain links TRBV19 with TRBJ2-7; D may correspond to TRBD1 or TRBD2 (6 bases each). The ends were cut back, 5 bases at V and 4 bases at J, with 18 bases in the middle. This CDR3 is 15 amino acids long. Germline-derived CDR1 and CDR2 are LNHDA and SQIVND (reference sequence). In nucleotides, the CDR3 is TGTGCCAGTAGTTTTTCAGTCGGGGGCACATACGAGCAGTACTTC. It codes for CASSFSVGGTYEQYF.

This clonotype was detected ten times or more. The CDR3 DNA reads as TGTGCCAGCAGGGCCGGGACAGGGGTTACAGATACGCAGTATTTT. Translation: CASRAGTGVTDTQYF. J is TRBJ2-3 and V is TRBV25-1, with 10 bases fitting TRBD1. CDR1 is MGHDK and CDR2 is SYGVNS in the germline V gene. This CDR3 is 15 amino acids long. V shed 6 bases, J shed 3 bases, and the junction held 6 bases outside the gene matches.

Comment on this clonotype: A read error may produce the germline difference seen at one junction end. This chain joins TRBV18 and TRBJ1-4, with unresolved D. Germline values: CDR1 KGHSH, CDR2 LQKENI. This CDR3 comprises 14 residues. CDR3 nucleotides: TGTGCCAGCTCACCACAGGGCCCTAATGAAAAACTGTCTTTT. Protein: CASSPQGPNEKLSF. The variable domain in full, with the rest retrieved from reference TRBV18 and TRBJ1-4, is NAGVMQNPRHLVRRRGQEARLRCSPMKGHSHVYWYRQLPEEGLKFMVYLQKENIIDESGMPKERFSAEFPKEGPSILRIQQVVRGDSAAYFCASSPQGPNEKLSFGSGTQLSVL.

This chain connects TRBV6-1 to TRBJ1-1; maybe TRBD1 (6 bases). The germline V gene encodes CDR1 MNHNS and CDR2 SASEGT. Trimming removed 6 bases at V and 4 bases at J, with 18 bases between. This CDR3 is 15 amino acids long. In DNA, the CDR3 is TGTGCCAGCAGCCCTAAGGGGGTGGTGAGCACTGAAGCTTTCTTT. This sequence encodes CASSPKGVVSTEAFF.

The chain couples TRBV27 to TRBJ1-2; D is undetermined. Germline lookup yields CDR1 MNHEY and CDR2 SMNVEV (reference sequence). The CDR3 length is 13 residues. Deletions cut 3 bases from V and 8 bases from J, with 13 bases between. For the CDR3, the DNA is TGTGCCAGCAGTTTGAACCAGGTCTTAGGCTACACCTTC. Protein sequence: CASSLNQVLGYTF.

This clonotype was observed a handful of times. The V call is TRBV30, the J call TRBJ1-2, with D possibly being TRBD1 (6 bases). CDR3 size: 11 residues. The V end lost 7 bases, the J end lost 4 bases, and 10 bases lay between the germline ends. Per germline, CDR1 GTSNPN and CDR2 SVGIG (reference sequence). CDR3 in amino acids: CAYGQLYGYTF. The CDR3 DNA reads as TGTGCCTACGGACAGCTCTATGGCTACACCTTC.

This chain links TRBV20-1 with TRBJ2-5; weak D call: TRBD2 (6 bases). The CDR3 totals 13 residues. Trimming took 3 bases from V and 5 from J, leaving 13 bases between them. CDR1 and CDR2 from the germline V gene are DFQATT and SNEGSKA (reference sequence). The CDR3 DNA reads TGCAGTGCTAGGAGGACTATCCATGAGACCCAGTACTTC. The encoded protein is CSARRTIHETQYF.